Detailed here is one T cell receptor (beta chain). The junction departs from germline at one end; a sequencing error may be responsible. The sample comes from a study of glioma-infiltrating T cells. TCR alpha and beta CDR3 regions were amplified from RNA using iRepertoire nested multiplex PCR. TCRdb used MiXCR to reprocess the multiplex PCR reads, holding one entry per CDR3 protein. The data show approximately 130,000 distinct CDR3 sequences, with around 23% seen just once and over 25% held by the top ten. This CDR3 has 13 residues. The germline V gene has CDR1 SQVTM and CDR2 ANQGSEA. The TCR comes from a human donor with low-grade glioma or glioblastoma, undergoing nonglioma brain surgery, or in good health (not recorded which). V gene TRBV29-1 combines with J gene TRBJ1-1; D is unresolved. Sequences were obtained from glioma tissue, nonneoplastic brain tissue, or PBMCs (not recorded which). DNA for the CDR3: TGCAGCGCTATGGACCGACCGAACACTGAAGTTTTCTTT. This translates into CSAMDRPNTEVFF.